These T cell receptor beta chains were read from a single sample in a study of Graves' ophthalmopathy and Graves' hyperthyroidism. TCRdb recomputed calls from the multiplex PCR reads with MiXCR, one row per CDR3 protein. The sample includes 230,000 or so distinct CDR3 sequences, 40% to 50% of them seen just once. Material for sequencing was peripheral blood. Receptor source: an adult man with Graves' ophthalmopathy. CDR3s include the opening cysteine and the closing phenylalanine or tryptophan. D genes are given only for firm matches. Some rows have no size entry. The others give once, few or many, or a class for an expanded clone.

>TRBV2|few|TRBJ1-1|13|-
CASSEDTHTEAFF
TGTGCCAGCAGTGAAGACACTCACACTGAAGCTTTCTTT
>TRBV19|few|TRBJ1-5|14|TRBD1
CATRQGPSNQPQHF
TGTGCCACGAGACAGGGCCCTAGCAATCAGCCCCAGCATTTT
>TRBV15|-|TRBJ1-1|14|-
CATSTPGRWHGAFF
TGTGCCACCAGTACTCCGGGACGGTGGCACGGAGCTTTCTTT
>TRBV19|-|TRBJ2-6|17|-
CASSIGFRGSGANVLTF
TGTGCCAGTAGTATTGGTTTCAGGGGCTCTGGGGCCAACGTCCTGACTTTC
>TRBV7-6|few|TRBJ2-7|15|TRBD2
CASSLDSGGPYEQYF
TGTGCCAGCAGCTTAGACAGCGGGGGTCCCTACGAGCAGTACTTC
>TRBV29-1|-|TRBJ2-7|12|-
CSVEGTNYEQYF
TGCAGCGTTGAGGGGACCAACTACGAGCAGTACTTC
>TRBV24-1|-|TRBJ2-2|17|TRBD2
CATGDSTSGGYTGELFF
TGTGCCACCGGTGATTCCACTAGCGGGGGGTACACCGGGGAGCTGTTTTTT
>TRBV6-1|few|TRBJ2-7|13|-
CASGRDRIYEQYF
TGTGCCAGCGGGAGGGACAGAATCTACGAGCAGTACTTC
>TRBV29-1|-|TRBJ2-2|16|TRBD1
CSGQGDGGVNTGELFF
TGCAGCGGACAGGGGGATGGCGGGGTGAACACCGGGGAGCTGTTTTTT
>TRBV11-2|-|TRBJ2-5|14|TRBD1
CASSRTGARETQYF
TGTGCCAGCAGCCGGACAGGGGCGAGGGAGACCCAGTACTTC
>TRBV7-8|many|TRBJ2-2|18|TRBD2
CASSSQPGLAEPTGELFF
TGTGCCAGCAGCTCTCAGCCTGGACTAGCGGAGCCCACCGGGGAGCTGTTTTTT
>TRBV20-1|-|TRBJ2-2|15|TRBD1
CSAQGDRENTGELFF
TGCAGTGCCCAAGGGGACAGGGAGAACACCGGGGAGCTGTTTTTT
>TRBV11-2|-|TRBJ2-7|15|TRBD1
CASSTTGMPEYEQYF
TGTGCCAGCAGCACGACAGGGATGCCTGAATACGAGCAGTACTTC
>TRBV11-2|once|TRBJ1-5|14|TRBD1
CASSSTGVNQPQHF
TGTGCCAGCAGCTCGACAGGGGTAAATCAGCCCCAGCATTTT
>TRBV5-8|-|TRBJ2-7|14|-
CASSLMGSSTVQYF
TGTGCCAGCAGTTTGATGGGAAGCAGCACGGTGCAGTACTTC
>TRBV20-1|-|TRBJ1-1|12|-
CSANPGNTEAFF
TGCAGTGCTAATCCGGGGAACACTGAAGCTTTCTTT
>TRBV20-1|-|TRBJ2-7|16|-
CSARGSGGIASYEQYF
TGCAGTGCTAGAGGGAGTGGGGGAATTGCCTCCTACGAGCAGTACTTC
>TRBV10-2|once|TRBJ2-7|16|TRBD1
CASSQPGTVYPYEQYF
TGCGCCAGCAGCCAACCCGGGACAGTTTATCCCTACGAGCAGTACTTC
>TRBV7-2|few|TRBJ1-2|13|TRBD1
CASSSDRDNGYTF
TGTGCCAGCAGCAGTGACAGGGATAATGGCTACACCTTC
>TRBV9|few|TRBJ1-6|14|TRBD1
CASSVETGGPPLHF
TGTGCCAGCAGCGTAGAAACAGGGGGCCCACCCCTCCACTTT
>TRBV25-1|few|TRBJ1-2|15|TRBD1
CASSPRDRGGYGYTF
TGTGCCAGCAGTCCCCGGGACAGGGGGGGCTATGGCTACACCTTC
>TRBV7-9|-|TRBJ1-3|16|TRBD1
CASSSMGQLSGNTIYF
TGTGCCAGCAGCTCCATGGGACAGCTCTCTGGAAACACCATATATTTT
>TRBV7-8|once|TRBJ2-5|15|TRBD1
CASSAPGGKTETQYF
TGTGCCAGCAGTGCCCCAGGGGGCAAGACAGAGACCCAGTACTTC
>TRBV7-8|-|TRBJ1-2|14|TRBD1
CASSKGQGATGYTF
TGTGCCAGCAGCAAGGGACAGGGGGCGACGGGCTACACCTTC
>TRBV20-1|few|TRBJ2-3|17|TRBD2
CSARDPRTSGFTDTQYF
TGCAGTGCTAGAGACCCCCGGACTAGCGGGTTCACAGATACGCAGTATTTT
>TRBV7-8|-|TRBJ2-2|12|-
CASSSRTGELFF
TGTGCCAGCAGCTCCCGGACCGGGGAGCTGTTTTTT
>TRBV12-3/TRBV12-4|-|TRBJ2-5|15|-
CASRKEWSGGETQYF
TGTGCCAGCAGAAAGGAGTGGTCGGGGGGCGAGACCCAGTACTTC
>TRBV9|-|TRBJ2-5|16|TRBD1
CASSARATGGLETQYF
TGTGCCAGCAGCGCTCGAGCGACAGGGGGCTTGGAGACCCAGTACTTC
>TRBV6-1|-|TRBJ2-7|12|-
CASTPPGHEQYF
TGTGCCAGCACCCCCCCCGGCCACGAGCAGTACTTC
>TRBV7-6|-|TRBJ2-5|13|-
CASSPGLPETQYF
TGTGCCAGCAGCCCGGGACTCCCAGAGACCCAGTACTTC
>TRBV4-1|few|TRBJ2-5|14|-
CASSQSPGRETQYF
TGCGCCAGCAGCCAATCCCCGGGAAGAGAGACCCAGTACTTC
>TRBV20-1|-|TRBJ2-5|15|TRBD2
CSARVGTSGEETQYF
TGCAGTGCTAGAGTTGGGACTAGCGGGGAAGAGACCCAGTACTTC
>TRBV10-3|-|TRBJ1-1|14|TRBD1
CAISVGTDNTEAFF
TGTGCCATCAGTGTTGGGACAGATAACACTGAAGCTTTCTTT
>TRBV2|-|TRBJ1-5|15|-
CASSLYATGNQPQHF
TGTGCCAGCAGTTTATACGCGACGGGCAATCAGCCCCAGCATTTT
>TRBV25-1|-|TRBJ1-3|13|-
CASNPGSGNTIYF
TGTGCCAGCAATCCCGGTTCTGGAAACACCATATATTTT
>TRBV11-1|few|TRBJ1-1|13|-
CASSLAPGVEAFF
TGTGCCAGCAGCTTAGCTCCCGGGGTGGAAGCTTTCTTT
>TRBV29-1|-|TRBJ2-1|14|-
CSVWRESYDNEQFF
TGCAGCGTTTGGAGGGAGTCCTACGACAATGAGCAGTTCTTC
>TRBV29-1|-|TRBJ2-7|16|-
CSVEGQGGGGNDEQYF
TGCAGCGTGGAAGGACAGGGAGGCGGGGGGAACGACGAGCAGTACTTC
>TRBV5-4|-|TRBJ1-4|13|-
CASSPGPNEKLFF
TGTGCCAGCAGCCCGGGTCCGAATGAAAAACTGTTTTTT
>TRBV5-6|few|TRBJ2-5|15|-
CASSLGTFGTETQYF
TGTGCCAGCAGCCTCGGGACTTTTGGTACGGAGACCCAGTACTTC
>TRBV7-9|-|TRBJ1-3|14|-
CASSLSGGGNTIYF
TGTGCCAGCAGCTTATCGGGGGGTGGAAACACCATATATTTT
>TRBV7-2|-|TRBJ2-2|15|TRBD2
CASSPTSGLTGELFF
TGCGCCAGCAGCCCTACTAGCGGACTTACCGGGGAGCTGTTTTTT
>TRBV29-1|-|TRBJ2-7|11|-
CSVSGFDEQYF
TGCAGCGTTTCCGGGTTCGACGAGCAGTACTTC
>TRBV5-1|once|TRBJ2-5|14|-
CASSLDGGPETQYF
TGCGCCAGCAGCTTGGACGGGGGGCCAGAGACCCAGTACTTC
>TRBV9|-|TRBJ2-7|14|TRBD1
CASSVWDRAYEQYF
TGTGCCAGCAGTGTTTGGGACAGGGCCTACGAGCAGTACTTC
>TRBV20-1|-|TRBJ1-4|19|-
CSARGRPGDVGRLLEKLFF
TGCAGTGCTAGAGGCCGACCAGGGGACGTCGGGAGACTTCTTGAAAAACTGTTTTTT
>TRBV27|-|TRBJ2-7|14|-
CASSHSTGPYEQYF
TGTGCCAGCAGTCACTCGACAGGCCCCTACGAGCAGTACTTC
>TRBV20-1|once|TRBJ1-5|13|-
CSARDLGHLYEHF
TGCAGTGCTAGAGATCTAGGACACCTCTACGAGCATTTT